This T cell receptor beta chain was sequenced during a study of blood T cells in healthy people across ages (dated by TCRdb to the mid-2010s). Background on the whole study: In model experiments, template switching captured about one uniquely barcoded TCR beta cDNA molecule for every two T cells. To avoid experimental bias, donors of different ages were spread randomly across the sequencing lanes. For two donors (one aged 18 to 30 and one aged 80 or older), the study analyzed two additional independent replicas of 1 million unique cDNA reads from the same blood draw. Donors were grouped into four age groups: young (average approximately 15 years), middle-aged (39), aged (about 60) and long-lived (around 80). Age-related changes in TCR beta repertoire diversity were measured in the study by deep sequencing normalized with unique cDNA molecular identifiers.

Library generation was performed with 5' RACE. The instrument was an Illumina HiSeq 2500. A second roughly 6 to 12 cycle PCR used a sample-barcoded 5' primer and a J-beta primer mix. A template-switch 5' adaptor carrying 12 random nucleotides introduced a unique molecular identifier onto each TCR beta cDNA molecule. At least 2.5 million CDR3-containing paired-end reads were obtained from each sample. First-strand cDNA was synthesized from all RNA with the Mint cDNA synthesis kit, primed by a TRBC-specific oligonucleotide. Following uracil-DNA glycosylase treatment, all cDNA underwent a first 18-cycle PCR with the universal primers M1SS and BC2_uni_R. From the authors' description of their analysis: For normalization, 1 million high-quality reads were randomly selected from each sample, with every read carrying a distinct molecular identifier. Reads sharing molecular identifiers were discarded rather than binned into consensus sequences. MiTCR, run with a Q25 quality threshold and the strictest error-elimination algorithm, handled CDR3 identification, clonotype clustering and error correction. A nonparametric unseen species model using Euler transformation provided a lower-bound estimate of total TCR beta diversity. Through fastp at Q25 and MiXCR, TCRdb rebuilt clones from the public reads, retaining in-frame beta chains. Each record represents a unique CDR3 protein, reported with the most common genes and DNA among its rows. Clone size and V and J calls follow TCRdb, not the original study. This sample is represented by roughly 1,800,000 distinct CDR3 sequences; approximately 50% of them were singletons. Less than 2.5% of the sample belongs to the ten largest clones.

On this clonotype itself: No antigen is known for it. At one end, the junction sequence differs from germline, possibly due to a read error.

The cysteine opens and the phenylalanine closes a CDR3 of 15 amino acids. CDR3 DNA only is kept here, 45 bases in frame from base 1. CDR1 and CDR2 are drawn from the germline V gene: MNHEY, SVGAGI. Systemically healthy Caucasian individuals from Russia, some 38 in total and aged about 6 to 95 years, were included as donors. Each donor gave around 9.8 milliliters of peripheral blood, collected into EDTA-treated Vacutainer tubes. Ficoll-Paque density-gradient centrifugation was used to isolate PBMCs, with at least 6.5 million obtained per sample. Trizol reagent was used to extract total RNA from the PBMCs, yielding at least 5 micrograms per sample. For every donor, an aliquot of PBMCs went through flow cytometry to measure the percentages of naive CD45RAhigh/CD27high T cells. General study outcomes and caveats: Because the CMV infection status of the donors was unknown, age-related changes in expanded clonotypes may potentially have been confounded. Observed TCR beta diversity per million T cells fell roughly linearly with age, and a significant reduction was already apparent by age roughly 40. Compared with the aged group, more naive CD4+ T cells, fewer expanded clones and increased TCR diversity were shown by the long-lived group, suggesting age selection. Estimates of total diversity based on one million sequenced T cells were regarded as lower bounds and as underestimates. A strong correlation was found between observed TCR beta diversity and the percentage of naive T cells measured by flow cytometry. Because profiling used bulk unsorted PBMCs, naive and antigen-experienced compartments could not be compared conclusively.

The receptor was derived from a woman aged 40 to 50 in good health. This chain joins TRBV6-5 to TRBJ2-3; the D call is possibly TRBD1 or TRBD2, each sharing 5 bases. Sequenced sample: blood. At the DNA level, the sequence is TGTGCCAGCATTTACTCGTGGGGGTACACAGATACGCAGTATTTT. Its coded protein is CASIYSWGYTDTQYF.